These 8 T cell receptor beta chains share one sample of origin, sequenced in a study of cytomegalovirus exposure and HLA in healthy donors. The table came from immunoSEQ multiplex PCR; TCRdb's copy has only in-frame clones and leaves some out. The sample consists of about 130,000 clones, 70% to 85% of them appearing once. Sequencing was carried out using PBMCs. The receptors derive from a man aged 25-45 years in good health and CMV-seropositive.

This clone was counted between two and nine times. The chain combines TRBV4-3 with TRBJ1-6; maybe TRBD1 (6 bases). CDR3 length equals 15 residues. Germline V lookup: CDR1 LGHNA, CDR2 YSLEER. Trimming took off 1 base at V and 5 bases at J, with 9 bases between the two ends. The CDR3 spells CASSQGQEHNSPLHF. CDR3 nucleotides: TGCGCCAGCAGCCAAGGACAGGAACATAATTCACCCCTCCACTTT.

The chain recombines TRBV7-2 with TRBJ2-5, with a weak D call TRBD2 (5 bases). This CDR3 region has 14 residues. From germline, CDR1 is SGHTA and CDR2 FQGNSA. With 3 bases removed from V and 0 bases from J, the gap between germline ends came to 8 bases. The CDR3 DNA follows: TGTGCCAGCAGCTTGGACGGGAACCAAGAGACCCAGTACTTC. It translates to CASSLDGNQETQYF.

The chain combines TRBV27 with TRBJ1-1; the match to TRBD1 covers 9 bases. This CDR3 comprises 14 residues. Germline V gives CDR1 MNHEY, CDR2 SMNVEV (reference sequence). Trimming at V came to 4 bases and at J to 5 bases, leaving 5 bases not matched to a gene. The CDR3, as DNA: TGTGCCAGCAGTTCCCTCGGACAGGGGACTGAAGCTTTCTTT. It translates to CASSSLGQGTEAFF.

The J gene is TRBJ1-2, the V gene TRBV6-1; 7 bases map to TRBD1. The CDR3 has 12 residues. The V segment lost 5 bases and the J segment 6 bases; nucleotides outside the gene matches: 3. Per the germline V gene, CDR1 is MNHNS and CDR2 is SASEGT. The CDR3 DNA follows: TGTGCCAGCAGTCCCGGGACAGATGGCTACACCTTC. Encoded protein: CASSPGTDGYTF.

This chain uses TRBV25-1 with TRBJ2-5; 14 positions match TRBD2. The CDR3 is 15 amino acids. V lost 5 bases to trimming and J lost 7 bases; unmatched junction nucleotides: 6. CDR1 is MGHDK, CDR2 SYGVNS, per germline. This chain's CDR3 is CASSYTGLAGGTQYF. The CDR3 DNA follows: TGTGCCAGCAGTTATACAGGACTAGCGGGGGGGACCCAGTACTTC.

The gene calls are TRBV5-1 and TRBJ2-5; 10 positions agree with TRBD2. V lost 0 bases to trimming and J lost 0 bases; unmatched junction nucleotides: 5. The V gene's germline CDR1 is SGHRS and CDR2 YFSETQ. This CDR3 region has 17 residues. The CDR3 coding sequence is TGCGCCAGCAGCTTGGTGGCTAGCGGGAGCCACCAAGAGACCCAGTACTTC. Translating gives CASSLVASGSHQETQYF.

This chain connects TRBV7-2 to TRBJ1-1, with D tentatively TRBD1 (5 bases). The CDR3 loop spans 13 amino acids. Trimming pared 7 bases from V and 2 bases from J, leaving 11 bases between. Germline V CDR1 and CDR2: SGHTA, FQGNSA. CDR3 in amino acids: CASTLWGNTEAFF. The CDR3 coding sequence is TGTGCCAGCACCCTATGGGGCAACACTGAAGCTTTCTTT.

This rearrangement joins TRBV19 to TRBJ1-3; 7 bases match TRBD1. This CDR3 is built from 14 residues. Per the germline V gene, CDR1 is LNHDA and CDR2 is SQIVND (reference sequence). Losses at the gene ends were 7 bases for V and 2 bases for J; bases not matched to a gene: 5. The CDR3 is CASTSGTAGNTIYF. The CDR3, as DNA: TGTGCCAGTACCTCCGGGACAGCTGGAAACACCATATATTTT.